This T cell receptor beta chain was observed in a study of human T cells and chemical hapten exposure. Study outcomes and limitations: TCRs above 1 in 1000 frequency stayed constant with DPC sensitization.

Concerning this clonotype itself: Antigen unknown.

Looked up from germline, CDR1 is SGHTA and CDR2 is FQGNSA. This CDR3 comprises 12 residues. V lost 4 bases, J lost 11 bases, and 3 bases stayed unmatched. Regarding time point: patch test 3, about 24 weeks after DPC sensitization. Regarding treatment: therapeutic diphenylcyclopropenone sensitization with weekly scalp DPC. TCRdb processed the RACE reads anew with MiXCR; each CDR3 protein has one entry. Here the sample spans just over 95,000 distinct CDR3 sequences, less than 35% being singletons. Sample: whole blood, taken in connection with sensitization to the hapten diphenylcyclopropenone (DPC). The receptor was isolated from a man in his forties with alopecia areata. Some clones in this sample may be carry-over from other donors' samples. The chain joins TRBV7-2 to TRBJ1-4; 8 bases fit TRBD1. CDR3 in amino acids: CASSWDRRKLFF. CDR3 nucleotide sequence: TGTGCCAGCAGCTGGGACAGGCGGAAACTGTTTTTT. Full variable domain (outside the CDR3, taken from reference TRBV7-2 and TRBJ1-4): GAGVSQSPSNKVTEKGKDVELRCDPISGHTALYWYRQSLGQGLEFLIYFQGNSAPDKSGLPSDRFSAERTGGSVSTLTIQRTQQEDSAVYLCASSWDRRKLFFGSGTQLSVL.